This T cell receptor beta chain derives from a study of identical twins. Notes on the study in general: Monozygotic twin pairs showed more out-of-frame TCR alpha sharing than models estimated.

This CDR3 is 14 amino acids long. V shed 7 bases and J 1 base; nucleotides not matched to a gene: 3. Using its own MiXCR run on the 5' RACE reads, TCRdb lists one record per CDR3 protein. Here the sample spans 280,000 or so distinct CDR3 sequences, roughly 8.6% being singletons. This clonotype has just a few counts. What it recognizes is unknown. The same sample was also studied in work on yellow fever vaccine responses in identical twins.

This chain connects TRBV12-3 or TRBV12-4 to TRBJ1-1, with 10 bases fitting TRBD1. Input material: memory (CD45RO+) T cells sorted from blood. The TCR was taken from a woman younger than 35 in good health. The CDR3 reads CASKWTGGNTEAFF. The CDR3 nucleotides are TGTGCCAGCAAGTGGACAGGGGGGAACACTGAAGCTTTCTTT.